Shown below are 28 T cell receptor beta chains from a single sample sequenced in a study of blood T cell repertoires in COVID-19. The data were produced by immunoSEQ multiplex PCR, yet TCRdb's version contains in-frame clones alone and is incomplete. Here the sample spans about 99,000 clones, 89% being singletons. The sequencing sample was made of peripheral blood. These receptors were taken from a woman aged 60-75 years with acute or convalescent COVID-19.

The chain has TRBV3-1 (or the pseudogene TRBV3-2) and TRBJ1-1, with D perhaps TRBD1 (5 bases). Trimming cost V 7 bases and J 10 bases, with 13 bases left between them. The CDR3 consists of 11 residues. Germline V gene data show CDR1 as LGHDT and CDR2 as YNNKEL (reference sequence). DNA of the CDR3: TGTGCCAGCACCGCGGGGGGGAGAGCTTTCTTT. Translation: CASTAGGRAFF.

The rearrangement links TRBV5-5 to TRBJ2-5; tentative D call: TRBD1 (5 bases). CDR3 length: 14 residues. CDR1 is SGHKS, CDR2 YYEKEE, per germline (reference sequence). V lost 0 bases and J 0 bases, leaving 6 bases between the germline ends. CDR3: CASSLVTDQETQYF. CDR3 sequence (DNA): TGTGCCAGCAGCTTGGTGACAGACCAAGAGACCCAGTACTTC.

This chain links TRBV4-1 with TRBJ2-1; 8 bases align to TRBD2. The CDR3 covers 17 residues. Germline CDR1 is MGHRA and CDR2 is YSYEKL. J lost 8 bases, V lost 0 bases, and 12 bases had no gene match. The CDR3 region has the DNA TGCGCCAGCAGCCAAGACCCGGGAGGGCTGAGATATTATGAGCAGTTCTTC. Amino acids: CASSQDPGGLRYYEQFF.

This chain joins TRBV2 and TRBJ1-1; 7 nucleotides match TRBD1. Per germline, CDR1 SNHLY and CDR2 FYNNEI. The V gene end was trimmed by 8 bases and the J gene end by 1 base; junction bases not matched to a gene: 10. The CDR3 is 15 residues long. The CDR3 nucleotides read TGTGCCAGCTGCAAAATGGGACAGCCGAACACTGAAGCTTTCTTT. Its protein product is CASCKMGQPNTEAFF.

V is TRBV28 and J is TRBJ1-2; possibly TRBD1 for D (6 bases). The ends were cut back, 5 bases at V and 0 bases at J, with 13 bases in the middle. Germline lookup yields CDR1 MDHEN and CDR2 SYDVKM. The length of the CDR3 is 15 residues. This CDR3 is CASSRPGHPNYGYTF. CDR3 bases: TGTGCCAGCAGTCGGCCGGGACACCCTAACTATGGCTACACCTTC.

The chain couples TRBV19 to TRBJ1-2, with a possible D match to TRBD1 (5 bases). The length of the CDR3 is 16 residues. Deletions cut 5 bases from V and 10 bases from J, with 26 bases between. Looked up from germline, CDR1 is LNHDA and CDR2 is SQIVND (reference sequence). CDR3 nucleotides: TGTGCCAGTAGTCTAAGGATCGGCCCAGGGCGGTGGTACTACACCTTC. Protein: CASSLRIGPGRWYYTF.

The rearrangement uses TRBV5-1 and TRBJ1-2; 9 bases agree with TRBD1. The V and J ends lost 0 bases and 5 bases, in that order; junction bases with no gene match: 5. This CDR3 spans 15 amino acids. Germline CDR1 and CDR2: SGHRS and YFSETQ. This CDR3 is CASSLEGTGRYGYTF. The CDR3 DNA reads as TGCGCCAGCAGCTTGGAAGGGACAGGGAGGTATGGCTACACCTTC.

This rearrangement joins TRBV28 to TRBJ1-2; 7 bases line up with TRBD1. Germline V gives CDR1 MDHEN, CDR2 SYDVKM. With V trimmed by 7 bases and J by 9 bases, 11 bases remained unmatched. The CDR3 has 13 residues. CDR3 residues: CASNSGQPQRYTF. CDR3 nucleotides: TGTGCCAGCAATTCGGGACAGCCTCAACGCTACACCTTC.

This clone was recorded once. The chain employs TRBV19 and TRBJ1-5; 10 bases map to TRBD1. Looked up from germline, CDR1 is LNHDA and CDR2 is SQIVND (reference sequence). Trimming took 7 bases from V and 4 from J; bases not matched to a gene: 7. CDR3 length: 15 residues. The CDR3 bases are TGTGCCAGTACCGCGGACAGGGGGTTTAATCAGCCCCAGCATTTT. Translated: CASTADRGFNQPQHF.

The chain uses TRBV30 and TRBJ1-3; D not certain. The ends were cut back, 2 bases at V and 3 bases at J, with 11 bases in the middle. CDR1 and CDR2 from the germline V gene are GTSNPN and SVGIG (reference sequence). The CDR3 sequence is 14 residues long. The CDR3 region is CAWSITLGGNTIYF. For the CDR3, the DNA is TGTGCCTGGAGTATCACCCTCGGTGGAAACACCATATATTTT.

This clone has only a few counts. The CDR3 coding sequence is TGTGCCAGCCGGGTGGGGCTTCAGCCCCAGCATTTT. Amino acid sequence: CASRVGLQPQHF. The V and J genes are TRBV6-5 and TRBJ1-5; a possible D gene is TRBD1 (5 bases). This CDR3 region has 12 residues. CDR1 and CDR2 (germline): MNHEY, SVGAGI. Trimming shortened V by 8 bases and J by 6 bases, and 11 bases separated the two germline ends.

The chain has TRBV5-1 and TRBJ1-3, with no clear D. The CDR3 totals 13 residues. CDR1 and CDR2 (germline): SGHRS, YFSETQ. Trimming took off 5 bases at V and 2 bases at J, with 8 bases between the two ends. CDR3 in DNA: TGCGCCAGCAGGGAGGGAACTGGAAACACCATATATTTT. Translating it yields CASREGTGNTIYF.

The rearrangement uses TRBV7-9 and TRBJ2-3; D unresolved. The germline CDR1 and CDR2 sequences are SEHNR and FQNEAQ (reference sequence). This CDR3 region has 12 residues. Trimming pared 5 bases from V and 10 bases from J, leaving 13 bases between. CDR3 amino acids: CASSDTPDAQYF. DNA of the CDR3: TGTGCCAGCAGCGACACACCGGATGCGCAGTATTTT.

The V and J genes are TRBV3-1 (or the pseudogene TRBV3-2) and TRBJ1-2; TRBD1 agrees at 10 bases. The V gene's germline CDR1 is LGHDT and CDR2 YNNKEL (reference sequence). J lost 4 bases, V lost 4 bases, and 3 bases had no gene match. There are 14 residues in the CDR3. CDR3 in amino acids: CASSRDRGSYGYTF. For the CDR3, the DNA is TGTGCCAGCAGCCGGGACAGGGGTTCCTATGGCTACACCTTC.

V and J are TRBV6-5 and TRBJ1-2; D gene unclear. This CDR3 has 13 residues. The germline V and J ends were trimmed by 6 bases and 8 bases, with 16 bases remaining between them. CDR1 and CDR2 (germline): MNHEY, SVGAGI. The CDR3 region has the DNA TGTGCCAGCAGGGAGACGGGAGAGACGGGCTACACCTTC. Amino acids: CASRETGETGYTF.

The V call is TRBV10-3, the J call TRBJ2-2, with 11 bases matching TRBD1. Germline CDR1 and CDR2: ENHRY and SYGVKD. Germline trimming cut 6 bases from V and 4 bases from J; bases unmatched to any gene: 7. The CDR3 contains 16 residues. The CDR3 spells CAISRWGTGGTGELFF. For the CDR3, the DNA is TGTGCCATCAGCCGGTGGGGGACAGGGGGCACCGGGGAGCTGTTTTTT.

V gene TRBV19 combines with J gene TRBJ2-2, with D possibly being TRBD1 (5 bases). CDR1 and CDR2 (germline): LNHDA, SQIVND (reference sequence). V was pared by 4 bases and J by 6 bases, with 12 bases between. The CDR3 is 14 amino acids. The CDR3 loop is CASSSQGMAGELFF. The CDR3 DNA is TGTGCCAGTAGTAGCCAGGGTATGGCCGGGGAGCTGTTTTTT.

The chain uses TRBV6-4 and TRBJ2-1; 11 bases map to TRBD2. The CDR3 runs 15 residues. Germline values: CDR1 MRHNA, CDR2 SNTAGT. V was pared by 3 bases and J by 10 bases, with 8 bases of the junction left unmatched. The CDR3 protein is CASSELAGEGVEQFF. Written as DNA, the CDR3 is TGTGCCAGCAGTGAACTAGCGGGAGAAGGGGTAGAGCAGTTCTTC.

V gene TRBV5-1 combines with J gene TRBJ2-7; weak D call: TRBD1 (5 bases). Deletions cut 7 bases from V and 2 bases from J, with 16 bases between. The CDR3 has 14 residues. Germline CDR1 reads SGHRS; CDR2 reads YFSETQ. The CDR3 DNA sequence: TGCGCCAGCGGAAGACAGCCCCCGCCCTACGAGCAGTACTTC. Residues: CASGRQPPPYEQYF. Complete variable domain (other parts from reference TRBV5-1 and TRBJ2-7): KAGVTQTPRYLIKTRGQQVTLSCSPISGHRSVSWYQQTPGQGLQFLFEYFSETQRNKGNFPGRFSGRQFSNSRSEMNVSTLELGDSALYLCASGRQPPPYEQYFGPGTRLTVT.

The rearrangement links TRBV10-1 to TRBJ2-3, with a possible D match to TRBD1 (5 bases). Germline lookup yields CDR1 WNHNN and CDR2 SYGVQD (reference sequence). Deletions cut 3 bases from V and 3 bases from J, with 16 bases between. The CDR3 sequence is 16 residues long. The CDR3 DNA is TGCGCCAGCAGTGATCCATCAGGGCATGGTACAGATACGCAGTATTTT. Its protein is CASSDPSGHGTDTQYF.

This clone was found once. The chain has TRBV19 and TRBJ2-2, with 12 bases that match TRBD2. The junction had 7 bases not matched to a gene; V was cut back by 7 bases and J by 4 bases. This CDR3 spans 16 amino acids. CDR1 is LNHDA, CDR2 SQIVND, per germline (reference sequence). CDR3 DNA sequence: TGTGCCAGTAAGCTAGCGGGAGGGCCAAGCACCGGGGAGCTGTTTTTT. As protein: CASKLAGGPSTGELFF.

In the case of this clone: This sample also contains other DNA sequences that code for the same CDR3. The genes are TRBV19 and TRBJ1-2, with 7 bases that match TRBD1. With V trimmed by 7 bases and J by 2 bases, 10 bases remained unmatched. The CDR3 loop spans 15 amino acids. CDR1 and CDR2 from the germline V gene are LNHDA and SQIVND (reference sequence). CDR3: CASTPGGHRNYGYTF. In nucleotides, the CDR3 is TGTGCCAGTACCCCAGGGGGTCATCGGAACTATGGCTACACCTTC.

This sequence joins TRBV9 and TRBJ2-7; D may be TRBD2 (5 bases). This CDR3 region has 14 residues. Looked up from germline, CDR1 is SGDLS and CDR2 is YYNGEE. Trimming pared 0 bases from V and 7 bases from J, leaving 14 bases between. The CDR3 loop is CASSVGAQSGEQYF. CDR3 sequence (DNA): TGTGCCAGCAGCGTAGGGGCCCAGTCGGGGGAGCAGTACTTC.

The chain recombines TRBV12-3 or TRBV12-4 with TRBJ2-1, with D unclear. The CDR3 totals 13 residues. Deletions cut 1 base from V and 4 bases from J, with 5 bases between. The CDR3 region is CASSLGQYNEQFF. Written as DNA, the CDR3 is TGTGCCAGCAGTTTAGGGCAGTACAATGAGCAGTTCTTC.

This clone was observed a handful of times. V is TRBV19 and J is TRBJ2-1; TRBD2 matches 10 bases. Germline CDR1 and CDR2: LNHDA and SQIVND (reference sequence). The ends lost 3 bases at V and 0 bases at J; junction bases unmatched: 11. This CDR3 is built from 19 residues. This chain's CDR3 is CASSIINSGRPSSYNEQFF. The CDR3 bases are TGTGCCAGTAGTATTATTAATAGCGGGAGGCCTAGCTCCTACAATGAGCAGTTCTTC. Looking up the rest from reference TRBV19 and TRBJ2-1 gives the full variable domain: DGGITQSPKYLFRKEGQNVTLSCEQNLNHDAMYWYRQDPGQGLRLIYYSQIVNDFQKGDIAEGYSVSREKKESFPLTVTSAQKNPTAFYLCASSIINSGRPSSYNEQFFGPGTRLTVL.

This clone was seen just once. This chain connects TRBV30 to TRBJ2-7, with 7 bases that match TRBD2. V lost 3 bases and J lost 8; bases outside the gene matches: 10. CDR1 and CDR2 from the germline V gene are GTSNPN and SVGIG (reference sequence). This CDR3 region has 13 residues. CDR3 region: CAWRRPGGGKQYF. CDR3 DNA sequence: TGTGCCTGGAGAAGACCGGGAGGCGGCAAGCAGTACTTC.

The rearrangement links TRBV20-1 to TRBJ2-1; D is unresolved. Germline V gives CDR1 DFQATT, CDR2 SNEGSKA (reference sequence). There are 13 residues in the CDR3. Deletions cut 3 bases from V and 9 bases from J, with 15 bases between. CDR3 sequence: CSASILTRGEQFF. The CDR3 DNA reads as TGCAGTGCTAGTATCCTTACAAGAGGTGAGCAGTTCTTC.

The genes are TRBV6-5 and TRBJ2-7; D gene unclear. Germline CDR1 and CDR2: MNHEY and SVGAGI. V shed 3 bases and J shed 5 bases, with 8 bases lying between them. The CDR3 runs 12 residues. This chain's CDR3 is CASSYAQDEQYV. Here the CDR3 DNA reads TGTGCCAGCAGTTATGCCCAGGACGAGCAGTACGTC.